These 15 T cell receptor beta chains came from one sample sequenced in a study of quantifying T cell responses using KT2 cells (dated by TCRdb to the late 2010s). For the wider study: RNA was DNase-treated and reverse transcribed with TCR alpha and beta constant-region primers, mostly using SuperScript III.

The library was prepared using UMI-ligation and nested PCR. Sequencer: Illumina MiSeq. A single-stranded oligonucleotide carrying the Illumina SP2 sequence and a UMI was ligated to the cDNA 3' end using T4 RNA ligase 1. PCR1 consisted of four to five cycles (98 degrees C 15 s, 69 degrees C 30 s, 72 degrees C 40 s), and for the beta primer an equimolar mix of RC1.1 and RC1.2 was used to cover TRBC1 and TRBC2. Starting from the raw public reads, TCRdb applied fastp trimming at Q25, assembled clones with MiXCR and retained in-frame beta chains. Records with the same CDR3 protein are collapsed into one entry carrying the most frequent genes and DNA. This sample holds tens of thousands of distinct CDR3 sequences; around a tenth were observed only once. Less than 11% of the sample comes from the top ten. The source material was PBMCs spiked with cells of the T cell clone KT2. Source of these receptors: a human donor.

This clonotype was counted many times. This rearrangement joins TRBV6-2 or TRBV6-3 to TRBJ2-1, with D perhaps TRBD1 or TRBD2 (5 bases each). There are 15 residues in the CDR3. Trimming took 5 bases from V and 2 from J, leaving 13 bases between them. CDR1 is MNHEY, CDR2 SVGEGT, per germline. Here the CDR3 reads CASSQRDPTYNEQFF. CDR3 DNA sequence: TGTGCCAGCAGTCAACGGGACCCTACCTACAATGAGCAGTTCTTC.

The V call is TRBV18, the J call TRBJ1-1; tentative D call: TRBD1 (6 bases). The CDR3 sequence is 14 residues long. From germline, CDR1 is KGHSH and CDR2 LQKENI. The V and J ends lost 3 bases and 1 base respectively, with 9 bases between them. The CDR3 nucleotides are TGTGCCAGCTCACCGGGACATCCGAACACTGAAGCTTTCTTT. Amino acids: CASSPGHPNTEAFF.

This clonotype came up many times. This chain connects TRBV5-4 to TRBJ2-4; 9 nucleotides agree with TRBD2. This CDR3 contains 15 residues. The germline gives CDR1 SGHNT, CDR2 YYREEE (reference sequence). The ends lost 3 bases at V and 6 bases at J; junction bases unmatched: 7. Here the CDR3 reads CASSSHLAGRNIQYF. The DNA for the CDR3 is TGTGCCAGCAGCTCACATCTAGCGGGAAGAAACATTCAGTACTTC.

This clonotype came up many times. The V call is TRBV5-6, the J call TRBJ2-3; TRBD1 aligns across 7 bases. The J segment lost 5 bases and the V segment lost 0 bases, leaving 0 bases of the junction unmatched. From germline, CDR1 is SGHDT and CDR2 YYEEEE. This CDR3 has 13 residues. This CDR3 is CASSLGTGDTQYF. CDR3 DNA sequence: TGTGCCAGCAGCTTGGGGACAGGAGATACGCAGTATTTT.

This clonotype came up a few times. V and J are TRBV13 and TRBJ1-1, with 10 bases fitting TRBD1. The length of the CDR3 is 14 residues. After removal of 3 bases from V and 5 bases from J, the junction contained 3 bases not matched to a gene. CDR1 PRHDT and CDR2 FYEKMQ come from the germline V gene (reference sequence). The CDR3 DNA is TGTGCCAGCAGCTTCCGGGACAGGGGTACTGAAGCTTTCTTT. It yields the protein CASSFRDRGTEAFF.

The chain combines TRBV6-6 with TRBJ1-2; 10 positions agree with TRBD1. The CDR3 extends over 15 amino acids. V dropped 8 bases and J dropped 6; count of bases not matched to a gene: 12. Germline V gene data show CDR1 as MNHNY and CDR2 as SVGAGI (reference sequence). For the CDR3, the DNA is TGTGCCAGCCACGACGGACAGGGGGACGATAATGGCTACACCTTC. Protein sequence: CASHDGQGDDNGYTF.

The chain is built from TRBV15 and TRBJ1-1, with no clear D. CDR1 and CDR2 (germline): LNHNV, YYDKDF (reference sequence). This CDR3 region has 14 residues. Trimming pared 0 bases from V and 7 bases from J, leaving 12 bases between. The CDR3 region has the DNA TGTGCCACCAGCAGAGAAACTGAAGGAATTGAAGCTTTCTTT. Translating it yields CATSRETEGIEAFF.

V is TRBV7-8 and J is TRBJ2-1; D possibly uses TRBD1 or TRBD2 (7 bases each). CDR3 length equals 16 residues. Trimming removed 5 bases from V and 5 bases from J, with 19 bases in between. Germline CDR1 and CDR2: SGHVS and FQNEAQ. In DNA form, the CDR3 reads TGTGCCAGCAGCCTCACGCGGGGGACAGCGGACAATGAGCAGTTCTTC. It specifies CASSLTRGTADNEQFF.

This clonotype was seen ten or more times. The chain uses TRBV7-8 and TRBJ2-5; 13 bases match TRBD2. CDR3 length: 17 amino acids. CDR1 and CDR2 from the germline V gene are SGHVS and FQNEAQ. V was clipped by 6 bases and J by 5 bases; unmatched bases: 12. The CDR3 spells CASSQTSGRARFETQYF. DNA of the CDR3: TGTGCCAGCAGTCAAACTAGCGGGAGGGCGCGGTTTGAGACCCAGTACTTC.

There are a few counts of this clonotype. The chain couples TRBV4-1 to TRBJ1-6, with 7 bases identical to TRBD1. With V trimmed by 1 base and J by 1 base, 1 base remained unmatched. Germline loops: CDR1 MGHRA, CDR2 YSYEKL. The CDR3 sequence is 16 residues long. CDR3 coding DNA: TGCGCCAGCAGCCAAGGGGACAGTTCCTATAATTCACCCCTCCACTTT. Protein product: CASSQGDSSYNSPLHF.

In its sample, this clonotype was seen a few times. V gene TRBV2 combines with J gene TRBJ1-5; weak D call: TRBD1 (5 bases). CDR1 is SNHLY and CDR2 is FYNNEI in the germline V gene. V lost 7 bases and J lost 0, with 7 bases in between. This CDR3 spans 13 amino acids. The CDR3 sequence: CASKGDSNQPQHF. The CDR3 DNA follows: TGTGCCAGCAAAGGGGATAGCAATCAGCCCCAGCATTTT.

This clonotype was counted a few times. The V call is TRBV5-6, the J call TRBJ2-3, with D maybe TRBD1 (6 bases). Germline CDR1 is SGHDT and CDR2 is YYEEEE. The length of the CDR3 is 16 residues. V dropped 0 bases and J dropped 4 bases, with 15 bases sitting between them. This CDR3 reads CASSLAWTVGADTQYF. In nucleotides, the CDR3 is TGTGCCAGCAGCTTGGCCTGGACAGTGGGGGCAGATACGCAGTATTTT.

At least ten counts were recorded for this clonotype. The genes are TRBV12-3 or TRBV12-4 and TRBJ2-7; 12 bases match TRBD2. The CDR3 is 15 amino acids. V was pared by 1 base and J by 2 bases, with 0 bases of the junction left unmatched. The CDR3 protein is CASSLGLAGAYEQYF. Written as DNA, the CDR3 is TGTGCCAGCAGTTTAGGACTAGCGGGAGCCTACGAGCAGTACTTC.

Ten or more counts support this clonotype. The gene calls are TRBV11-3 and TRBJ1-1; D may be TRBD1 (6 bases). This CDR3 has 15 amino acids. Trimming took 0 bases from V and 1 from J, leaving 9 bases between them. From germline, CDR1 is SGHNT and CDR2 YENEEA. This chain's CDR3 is CASSLDGTSNTEAFF. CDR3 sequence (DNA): TGTGCCAGCAGCTTAGATGGGACATCGAACACTGAAGCTTTCTTT.

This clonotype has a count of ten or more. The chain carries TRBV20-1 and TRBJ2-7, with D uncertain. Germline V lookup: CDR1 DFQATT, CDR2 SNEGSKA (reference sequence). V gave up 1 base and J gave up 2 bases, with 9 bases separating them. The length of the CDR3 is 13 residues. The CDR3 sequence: CSARGESPYEQYF. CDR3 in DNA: TGCAGTGCTAGAGGGGAAAGTCCCTACGAGCAGTACTTC.